This TCR beta chain was documented in a study of metastatic and nonmetastatic thyroid tumors. The overall study: Peripheral blood and tumor or nodule samples from malignant and benign thyroid patients were compared. Study-wide results and limits: For both blood and tumor, malignant thyroid tumors reportedly showed significantly higher TCR beta diversity than benign nodules did.

A few counts support this clone. Its target is not known. The entire patient cohort was treatment-naive prior to thyroid surgery. CDR1 MNHEY and CDR2 SVGAGI come from the germline V gene. Losses at the gene ends were 2 bases for V and 4 bases for J; bases not matched to a gene: 1. This CDR3 comprises 14 residues. Methods used by the authors: Using the CDR3 differences seen across clinicopathological groups, the authors built a distant-metastasis classifier for papillary thyroid cancer, which was meant to discriminate distant-metastatic patients. Using MiXCR, TCRdb reanalyzed the PCR reads. The V and J calls shown here were made by TCRdb, not taken from the authors' results. The table records roughly 59,000 clones, 16% of them present only once.

The sample was blood. This rearrangement joins TRBV6-5 to TRBJ1-1; 10 nucleotides match TRBD1. The sequence came from a male donor with papillary thyroid cancer or a benign thyroid nodule (not recorded which). Some clones in this sample may be carry-over from other donors' samples. The CDR3 loop is CASSYGQGGTEAFF. The CDR3 region has the DNA TGTGCCAGCAGTTACGGACAGGGGGGCACTGAAGCTTTCTTT.